This entry concerns a single T cell receptor (beta chain). The data belong to a study of blood T cells in healthy people across ages. Trimming pared 5 bases from V and 1 base from J, leaving 10 bases between. Germline loops: CDR1 SGHNT, CDR2 YYREEE (reference sequence). The CDR3 runs 15 residues. With a J-beta primer mix and a sample-barcoded 5' primer, a second PCR ran about 6 to 11 cycles. TCRdb re-called the 5' RACE reads through MiXCR, storing one row per CDR3 protein. This sample has roughly 1 million distinct CDR3 sequences, with less than 25% found just once. This sample was also put to use in a study of T cells of mothers and their children.

The V gene is TRBV5-4, the J gene TRBJ2-6, with D possibly being TRBD2 (6 bases). This sequence was found in a girl aged 2 to 9 in good health. What was sequenced was blood. CDR3 amino acids: CASRNGGSGANVLTF. CDR3 nucleotide sequence: TGTGCCAGCAGGAACGGGGGATCTGGGGCCAACGTCCTGACTTTC.